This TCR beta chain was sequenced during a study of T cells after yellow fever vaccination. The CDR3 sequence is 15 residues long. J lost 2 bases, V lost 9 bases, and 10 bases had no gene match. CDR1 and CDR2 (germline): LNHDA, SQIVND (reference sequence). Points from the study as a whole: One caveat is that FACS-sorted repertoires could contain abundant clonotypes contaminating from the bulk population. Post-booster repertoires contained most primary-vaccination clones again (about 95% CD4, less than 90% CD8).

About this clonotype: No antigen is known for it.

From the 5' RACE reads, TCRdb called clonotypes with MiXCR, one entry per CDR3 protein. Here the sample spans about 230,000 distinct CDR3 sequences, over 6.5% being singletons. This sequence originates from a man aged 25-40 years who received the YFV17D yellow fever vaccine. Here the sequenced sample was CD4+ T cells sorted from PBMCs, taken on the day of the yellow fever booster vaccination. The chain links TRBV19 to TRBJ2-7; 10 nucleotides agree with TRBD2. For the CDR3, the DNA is TGTGCCAGCAAGGAGCGACTAGCGGGCCCCTACGAGCAGTACTTC. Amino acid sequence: CASKERLAGPYEQYF.